A single sample gave rise to the 27 T cell receptor beta chains below, sequenced in a study of technical replicates of blood from a handful of donors (dated by TCRdb to the late 2010s). The receptor library was made with the immunoSEQ multiplex PCR assay. In TCRdb, the immuneACCESS table is reduced to in-frame sequences with V and J assigned. These tables do not hold every clone; where another copy was compared, an unresolved V gene accounts for under half, and the others remain unexplained. This sample is represented by fewer than 20,000 clones; roughly 84% of them were singletons. Jointly, the top ten make up roughly 12% of the sample. The sequenced material came from PBMCs. The receptors originated from a human donor in good health.

The genes are TRBV5-8 and TRBJ2-4, with TRBD1 matching over 8 bases. Trimming cost V 4 bases and J 7 bases; bases outside gene matches: 4. Germline values: CDR1 SGHTS, CDR2 YDEGEE. The CDR3 covers 13 residues. The CDR3 is CASSPDRVNIQYF. In DNA, the CDR3 is TGTGCCAGCAGCCCGGACAGGGTGAACATTCAGTACTTC.

The gene calls are TRBV5-8 and TRBJ2-3; a possible D gene is TRBD1 (5 bases). The V end was cut by 1 base, the J end by 1 base, with 10 bases between. From germline, CDR1 is SGHTS and CDR2 YDEGEE. The CDR3 extends over 15 amino acids. The CDR3, as DNA: TGTGCCAGCAGCTTGATGGGGCGCCGCACAGATACGCAGTATTTT. It yields the protein CASSLMGRRTDTQYF.

This chain uses TRBV5-6 with TRBJ2-1, with TRBD1 as a possible D gene (5 bases). Germline lookup yields CDR1 SGHDT and CDR2 YYEEEE. The CDR3 extends over 12 amino acids. V lost 1 base and J lost 9, with 8 bases in between. The CDR3 bases are TGTGCCAGCAGCTTGATAAGGGGTGAGCAGTTCTTC. Protein product: CASSLIRGEQFF.

The V gene is TRBV5-1, the J gene TRBJ2-7; 9 nucleotides align to TRBD1. The length of the CDR3 is 16 residues. Germline V gene data show CDR1 as SGHRS and CDR2 as YFSETQ. The V and J ends lost 0 bases and 4 bases, in that order; junction bases with no gene match: 8. The CDR3, as DNA: TGCGCCAGCAGCTTGGTTCAGAAAGGACAGGGGTACGAGCAGTACTTC. This sequence encodes CASSLVQKGQGYEQYF.

This chain links TRBV5-4 with TRBJ2-7, with 9 nucleotides matching TRBD1. Germline V CDR1 and CDR2: SGHNT, YYREEE (reference sequence). V shed 0 bases and J 0 bases; nucleotides not matched to a gene: 4. This CDR3 comprises 16 residues. The CDR3 DNA reads TGTGCCAGCAGCTTGGATCCGGGACAGGGCTCCTACGAGCAGTACTTC. Amino acid sequence: CASSLDPGQGSYEQYF.

This chain connects TRBV25-1 to TRBJ2-3; 13 nucleotides match TRBD2. Germline lookup yields CDR1 MGHDK and CDR2 SYGVNS. The CDR3 totals 15 residues. Trimming cost V 8 bases and J 6 bases; bases outside gene matches: 8. CDR3 residues: CASSRTSGGSDTQYF. CDR3 coding DNA: TGTGCCAGCTCCCGGACTAGCGGGGGCAGCGATACGCAGTATTTT.

J is TRBJ2-5 and V is TRBV7-3, with D possibly TRBD1 on 7 matching bases. This CDR3 is built from 16 residues. Between the trimmed V and J ends, which lost 1 base and 5 bases, there was a span of 17 bases. Per the germline V gene, CDR1 is SGHTA and CDR2 is FQGTGA. This CDR3 is CASSLMAAGGLETQYF. The DNA of the CDR3 is TGTGCCAGCAGCTTAATGGCGGCAGGGGGGCTGGAGACCCAGTACTTC.

The chain employs TRBV23-1 and TRBJ2-7; 11 bases fit TRBD1. TRBV23-1 is identified as an open reading frame with a role that is uncertain. This CDR3 region has 18 residues. The junction had 10 bases not matched to a gene; V was cut back by 0 bases and J by 3 bases. The CDR3 region is CASSQSPTGDRGSYEQYF. Here the CDR3 DNA reads TGCGCCAGCAGTCAATCGCCCACTGGGGACAGGGGGAGCTACGAGCAGTACTTC.

This clone came up a few times. The chain is built from TRBV6-4 and TRBJ2-1; TRBD2 might be the D (6 bases). Germline assignment: CDR1 MRHNA and CDR2 SNTAGT. The CDR3 spans 15 residues. V shed 0 bases and J shed 0 bases, with 6 bases lying between them. The CDR3, as DNA: TGTGCCAGCAGTGACTCTAGCGGCTCCTACAATGAGCAGTTCTTC. This codes for CASSDSSGSYNEQFF.

As for this clone: A junction boundary mismatches the germline segment, possibly from a read error. The chain carries TRBV7-6 and TRBJ2-7; 8 bases agree with TRBD2. The CDR3 covers 18 residues. Germline V gene lookup returns CDR1 SGHVS and CDR2 FNYEAQ. This CDR3 reads CASSYPRGQREPSHEQYF. CDR3 DNA sequence: TGTGCCAGCAGTTATCCTAGGGGCCAGCGGGAGCCCTCCCACGAGCAGTACTTC.

CDR3 DNA: TGTGCCAGCAGCCCGACTAGCCCATGGGACACAGATACGCAGTATTTT. Translation: CASSPTSPWDTDTQYF. The V call is TRBV28, the J call TRBJ2-3, with 7 nucleotides matching TRBD2. The germline V gene has CDR1 MDHEN and CDR2 SYDVKM. The CDR3 length is 16 residues. V lost 6 bases and J lost 2; bases outside the gene matches: 11.

The chain carries TRBV20-1 and TRBJ1-4, with TRBD1 identical over 10 bases. Unmatched junction bases numbered 5, after V lost 4 bases and J lost 15 bases. The CDR3 totals 11 residues. Germline V CDR1 and CDR2: DFQATT, SNEGSKA (reference sequence). The CDR3 sequence: CSAISGQGLFF. CDR3 nucleotide sequence: TGCAGTGCTATTTCGGGACAGGGGTTGTTTTTT.

V and J are TRBV30 and TRBJ2-7; TRBD2 is a possible D gene (5 bases). Germline CDR1 is GTSNPN and CDR2 is SVGIG (reference sequence). The CDR3 loop spans 14 amino acids. The V end lost 2 bases, the J end lost 0 bases, and 11 bases lay between the germline ends. The CDR3 sequence is CAWSPGVGSYEQYF. CDR3 sequence (DNA): TGTGCCTGGAGTCCCGGGGTCGGCTCCTACGAGCAGTACTTC.

The chain is built from TRBV10-3 and TRBJ2-7, with 11 bases fitting TRBD1. The ends lost 8 bases at V and 5 bases at J; junction bases unmatched: 5. The CDR3 is 13 amino acids. CDR1 and CDR2 from the germline V gene are ENHRY and SYGVKD. The CDR3 DNA reads TGTGCCATCGGGACAGGGGGTGCAGACGAGCAGTACTTC. Amino acid sequence: CAIGTGGADEQYF.

The gene calls are TRBV29-1 and TRBJ1-1, with 10 bases matching TRBD1. The germline gives CDR1 SQVTM, CDR2 ANQGSEA. The CDR3 is 13 amino acids. After removal of 5 bases from V and 6 bases from J, the junction contained 6 bases not matched to a gene. As DNA, the CDR3 is TGCAGCGTTAACCGGGACAGGGGCGCTGAAGCTTTCTTT. As protein: CSVNRDRGAEAFF.

V is TRBV10-1 and J is TRBJ2-5; D is uncertain. Germline loops: CDR1 WNHNN, CDR2 SYGVQD (reference sequence). There are 14 residues in the CDR3. V was pared by 0 bases and J by 2 bases, with 7 bases between. In DNA, the CDR3 is TGCGCCAGCAGTGAGTCTCCAGCGCAAGAGACCCAGTACTTC. Amino acid sequence: CASSESPAQETQYF.

As concerns this clone: Relative to the germline gene, one junction end is altered; a read error may explain this. The rearrangement uses TRBV7-8 and TRBJ1-1, with D perhaps matching TRBD1 (6 bases). Germline assignment: CDR1 SGHVS and CDR2 FQNEAQ. CDR3 length: 12 amino acids. Written as DNA, the CDR3 is TGTGCCAGCAGCCGGGACACTCCTGAGGCTTTCTTT. Encoded protein: CASSRDTPEAFF.

The chain combines TRBV5-5 with TRBJ2-2, with a tentative D call TRBD1 (6 bases). The CDR3 sequence is 15 residues long. The germline CDR1 and CDR2 sequences are SGHKS and YYEKEE (reference sequence). V gave up 7 bases and J gave up 4 bases, with 17 bases separating them. The DNA of the CDR3 is TGTGCCAGCGACCGAGGACAGATCACCACCGGGGAGCTGTTTTTT. Translation gives CASDRGQITTGELFF.

CDR3 sequence: CAISESTYEQYF. CDR3 sequence (DNA): TGTGCCATCAGTGAGTCCACCTACGAGCAGTACTTC. The rearrangement joins TRBV10-3 to TRBJ2-7; the D is unclear. Trimming left V 0 bases short and J 2 bases short, with 2 bases between. The CDR3 spans 12 residues. Germline loops: CDR1 ENHRY, CDR2 SYGVKD.

The V gene is TRBV6-1, the J gene TRBJ1-5, with D possibly being TRBD1 (6 bases). CDR1 and CDR2 (germline): MNHNS, SASEGT. V lost 4 bases, J lost 3 bases, and 16 bases lay in between. The CDR3 is 16 residues long. CDR3: CASSALLRDINQPQHF. The CDR3, as DNA: TGTGCCAGCAGTGCGCTACTCCGGGACATCAATCAGCCCCAGCATTTT.

The chain uses TRBV10-3 and TRBJ2-5, with 8 bases that match TRBD1. The J call is doubtful: the DNA matches TRBJ2-7 better. The CDR3 runs to 16 residues. Germline V gene lookup returns CDR1 ENHRY and CDR2 SYGVKD. This CDR3 reads CAISELPRTGSYEQYF. In DNA form, the CDR3 reads TGTGCCATCAGTGAGCTCCCTAGGACAGGGTCCTACGAGCAGTACTTC.

This chain uses TRBV6-5 with TRBJ1-3; D is unresolved. The CDR3 extends over 14 amino acids. Trimming cost V 2 bases and J 0 bases, with 5 bases left between them. CDR1 is MNHEY, CDR2 SVGAGI, per germline. The CDR3 sequence: CASSYVSSGNTIYF. In nucleotides, the CDR3 is TGTGCCAGCAGTTACGTTAGCTCTGGAAACACCATATATTTT.

The rearrangement uses TRBV6-1 and TRBJ2-7; 9 bases fit TRBD1. The J segment lost 4 bases and the V segment lost 5 bases, leaving 3 bases of the junction unmatched. Germline CDR1 reads MNHNS; CDR2 reads SASEGT. This CDR3 has 13 amino acids. The CDR3 here is CASSTGGGYEQYF. The CDR3 DNA sequence: TGTGCCAGCAGTACAGGGGGCGGTTACGAGCAGTACTTC.

The rearrangement uses TRBV7-2 and TRBJ2-7; D gene uncertain. Trimming pared 1 base from V and 7 bases from J, leaving 8 bases between. The CDR3 contains 12 residues. Germline CDR1 and CDR2: SGHTA and FQGNSA. The CDR3 loop reads CASSLVSGEQYF. CDR3 DNA sequence: TGTGCCAGCAGCTTAGTGTCCGGGGAGCAGTACTTC.

The chain recombines TRBV30 with TRBJ2-6, with D tentatively TRBD1 (6 bases). The CDR3 sequence is 15 residues long. V lost 7 bases, J lost 0 bases, and 13 bases lay in between. Germline CDR1 and CDR2: GTSNPN and SVGIG (reference sequence). CDR3 bases: TGTGCCTCACAGGGTCCGAGCTCTGGGGCCAACGTCCTGACTTTC. Protein product: CASQGPSSGANVLTF.

This clone is a singleton in its sample. The CDR3 nucleotides are TGTGCCAGCAGTTCGTACCAGCGGGGACGTGGAGAGCAGTTCTTC. Translated: CASSSYQRGRGEQFF. V is TRBV28 and J is TRBJ2-1; TRBD2 matches at 7 bases. Per germline, CDR1 MDHEN and CDR2 SYDVKM. The CDR3 extends over 15 amino acids. V lost 4 bases and J lost 10; bases outside the gene matches: 13. Based on the CDR3 plus reference TRBV28 and TRBJ2-1, the full variable domain is DVKVTQSSRYLVKRTGEKVFLECVQDMDHENMFWYRQDPGLGLRLIYFSYDVKMKEKGDIPEGYSVSREKKERFSLILESASTNQTSMYLCASSSYQRGRGEQFFGPGTRLTVL.

The V gene is TRBV9, the J gene TRBJ2-3, with 7 bases matching TRBD2. J was trimmed by 0 bases and V by 3 bases; bases with no gene match: 10. This CDR3 has 17 residues. CDR1 is SGDLS and CDR2 is YYNGEE in the germline V gene. The CDR3 protein is CASSASTSPYSTDTQYF. CDR3 in DNA: TGTGCCAGCAGCGCTTCGACTAGCCCATACAGCACAGATACGCAGTATTTT.